Detailed here is one TCR beta chain. What it binds is not known. At the DNA level, this CDR3 is encoded by other sequences in the same sample as well. The sample comes from a study of shared clonotypes between healthy human individuals. The study, taken as a whole, reports: Four donors held about 5% of naive CD4 clonotypes in common.

V was shortened by 7 bases and J by 4 bases, with 13 bases between the two germline ends. This CDR3 is built from 13 residues. Looked up from germline, CDR1 is SNHLY and CDR2 is FYNNEI. Sequencing was performed with immunoSEQ multiplex PCR; in TCRdb, only in-frame clones are kept and a portion is missing. Here the sample spans over 2 million clones, 92% being singletons. The J gene is TRBJ1-1, the V gene TRBV2; D might be TRBD1 (6 bases). The sequencing sample was made of naive CD4+ T cells from PBMCs. The subset was: CD45RA+ positively selected. The receptor's source is a man younger than 30 in good health. Some clones in this sample may be carry-over from other donors' samples. CDR3 in amino acids: CASNQGQGTEAFF. The DNA of the CDR3 is TGTGCCAGCAATCAGGGGCAGGGCACTGAAGCTTTCTTT.